This T cell receptor (beta chain) was captured by sequencing in a study of regulatory T cells in long-lasting Graves disease. Regarding time point: newly diagnosed GD, antithyroid drugs for less than 3 months. The TCR library used RNA extracted from PBMCs. CDR3 length equals 21 residues. The trim removed 4 bases at V and 0 bases at J, leaving 17 bases unmatched. From germline, CDR1 is MNHEY and CDR2 SMNVEV (reference sequence). This clonotype was seen a single time. Building the TCR beta libraries relied on iRepertoire HTBI primers, and CDR3 regions underwent Arm-PCR. TCRdb redid the calling of the multiplex PCR reads with MiXCR, one entry per CDR3 protein. In the table there are over 450,000 distinct CDR3 sequences, about 12% of which are singletons. The same sample was also used in a study of T cells in Graves' hyperthyroidism and ophthalmopathy.

Sequenced material: peripheral blood mononuclear cells (PBMCs), taken at new diagnosis, from a patient treated with antithyroid drugs. This chain links TRBV27 with TRBJ2-1; 11 nucleotides align to TRBD2. This sequence was found in a woman aged 25-40 years with Graves disease. In DNA, the CDR3 is TGTGCCAGCAGTTCATACGGAAGAATAGCGGGAGGGACAAGCTCCTACAATGAGCAGTTCTTC. Amino acid sequence: CASSSYGRIAGGTSSYNEQFF.